Sequencing of this T cell receptor beta chain was carried out in a study of beta chain features in type 1 diabetes. Regarding the study as a whole: When cDNA is sequenced, cells with high TCR expression could be over-represented. Moderate but significant shortening of TCRB CDR3s was recorded in all four CD4+ subsets from Type 1 diabetes patients. Patients' naive, central memory and Treg TCRB repertoires seemed closer to one another than those of healthy donors. A potential influence of HLA type upon TCRB rearrangement remained unresolved herein.

Purity exceeding 95% was reached by all sorted populations. Between the trimmed V and J ends, which lost 7 bases and 0 bases, there was a span of 10 bases. Germline CDR1 reads MNHEY; CDR2 reads SVGAGI. There are 14 residues in the CDR3. All of the isolated RNA was reverse transcribed, so expressed TCRB transcripts were sequenced. Libraries were prepared by immunoSEQ multiplex PCR; TCRdb keeps only in-frame clonotypes and omits some of them. This sample has 300,000 to 350,000 clones; roughly a tenth occur once, and the top ten carry 1%. Details on this clone: Its specificity is not known.

The source is a young man with type 1 diabetes. The sample taken for sequencing was central memory CD4+ T cells from blood. The V call is TRBV6-5, the J call TRBJ1-3; no firm D call. In nucleotides, the CDR3 is TGTGCCAGCAACCCCAGGAGCTCTGGAAACACCATATATTTT. It is translated as CASNPRSSGNTIYF.